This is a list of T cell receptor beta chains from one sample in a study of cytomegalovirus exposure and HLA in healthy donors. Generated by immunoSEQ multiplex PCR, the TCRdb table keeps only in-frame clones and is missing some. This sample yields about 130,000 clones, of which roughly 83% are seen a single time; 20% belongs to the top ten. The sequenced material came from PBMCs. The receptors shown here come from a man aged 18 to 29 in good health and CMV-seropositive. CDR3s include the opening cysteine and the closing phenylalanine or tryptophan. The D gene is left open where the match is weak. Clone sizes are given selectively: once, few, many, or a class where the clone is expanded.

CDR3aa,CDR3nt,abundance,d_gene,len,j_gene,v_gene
CASTDTGYEQYF,TGCGCCAGCACTGACACAGGCTACGAGCAGTACTTC,.,.,12,TRBJ2-7,TRBV5-1
CASSEVPGGTYGYTF,TGTGCCAGCAGTGAAGTCCCGGGGGGGACGTATGGCTACACCTTC,.,.,15,TRBJ1-2,TRBV6-1
CASSLFGQGDEKLFF,TGTGCCAGCAGCTTGTTCGGTCAGGGCGATGAAAAACTGTTTTTT,.,.,15,TRBJ1-4,TRBV5-4
CASSLEVDSRSEQFF,TGTGCCAGCAGCTTAGAAGTCGACAGTCGCAGTGAGCAGTTCTTC,.,.,15,TRBJ2-1,TRBV7-6
CASSQDRSLRGSGELFF,TGCGCCAGCAGCCAAGATAGAAGCCTCAGAGGATCCGGGGAGCTGTTTTTT,.,.,17,TRBJ2-2,TRBV4-1
CASSPLSGANVLTF,TGCGCCAGCAGCCCCCTGTCTGGGGCCAACGTCCTGACTTTC,.,.,14,TRBJ2-6,TRBV4-1
CASSAGLTGGYGYTF,TGTGCCAGCAGCGCGGGACTCACCGGGGGCTATGGCTACACCTTC,.,.,15,TRBJ1-2,TRBV11-1
CASSQGGSGGYTGELFF,TGCGCCAGCAGCCAAGGGGGTAGCGGGGGGTACACCGGGGAGCTGTTTTTT,.,TRBD2,17,TRBJ2-2,TRBV4-1
CASSAIQGASGNTIYF,TGCGCCAGCAGCGCGATACAGGGGGCCTCTGGAAACACCATATATTTT,.,TRBD1,16,TRBJ1-3,TRBV5-1
CASSSGQGAHTDTQYF,TGTGCCAGCAGCTCTGGACAGGGGGCGCACACAGATACGCAGTATTTT,many,TRBD1,16,TRBJ2-3,TRBV11-1
CASSLQRYTDTQYF,TGTGCCAGCAGCTTGCAACGGTACACAGATACGCAGTATTTT,few,.,14,TRBJ2-3,TRBV5-4
CASSSDSLDEKLFF,TGTGCCAGTAGTTCCGACAGTCTAGATGAAAAACTGTTTTTT,.,.,14,TRBJ1-4,TRBV19
CASSFEGSHNSPLHF,TGCGCCAGCAGCTTCGAGGGTTCTCATAATTCACCCCTCCACTTT,.,.,15,TRBJ1-6,TRBV5-1
CASSGGGNYGYTF,TGTGCCAGCAGCGGCGGCGGCAACTATGGCTACACCTTC,.,.,13,TRBJ1-2,TRBV9
CASSDNPGVVNAIYF,TGTGCCAGCAGTGATAATCCAGGGGTAGTGAACGCCATATATTTT,.,.,15,TRBJ1-3,TRBV6-1
CASSFRGLAGGPPFGYEQYF,TGTGCCAGCAGTTTCAGGGGGCTAGCGGGGGGGCCCCCTTTCGGCTACGAGCAGTACTTC,.,TRBD2,20,TRBJ2-7,TRBV28
CASQPGLPNEKLFF,TGTGCCAGCCAACCAGGGTTGCCTAATGAAAAACTGTTTTTT,.,.,14,TRBJ1-4,TRBV28
CASSQGQGGDYGYTF,TGCGCCAGCAGCCAAGGACAGGGTGGGGACTATGGCTACACCTTC,.,TRBD1,15,TRBJ1-2,TRBV4-1
CASSFSPYEQYF,TGTGCCAGTAGTTTCTCCCCCTACGAGCAGTACTTC,.,.,12,TRBJ2-7,TRBV19
CASSQASGGLIVYEQYF,TGTGCCAGCAGCCAAGCCAGCGGGGGTTTAATCGTATACGAGCAGTACTTC,.,TRBD2,17,TRBJ2-7,TRBV4-2
CASSLRQGVYNEQFF,TGCGCCAGCAGCTTGAGACAGGGGGTTTACAATGAGCAGTTCTTC,.,TRBD1,15,TRBJ2-1,TRBV5-1
CASSLQGEIADTQYF,TGCGCCAGCAGCTTGCAGGGGGAGATCGCAGATACGCAGTATTTT,once,TRBD1,15,TRBJ2-3,TRBV5-1
CASSLVTSGGGTDTQYF,TGCGCCAGCAGCTTAGTGACTAGCGGGGGCGGCACAGATACGCAGTATTTT,.,TRBD2,17,TRBJ2-3,TRBV5-1
CSVEESGSNYGYTF,TGCAGCGTTGAAGAGTCAGGGTCTAACTATGGCTACACCTTC,.,.,14,TRBJ1-2,TRBV29-1
CASTAGTGRANEQFF,TGTGCCAGCACTGCGGGGACAGGGAGGGCCAATGAGCAGTTCTTC,few,TRBD1,15,TRBJ2-1,TRBV6-6
CASSPQTGQETQYF,TGTGCCAGCAGCCCACAGACAGGCCAAGAGACCCAGTACTTC,.,.,14,TRBJ2-5,TRBV7-2
CASSIGGGDVGPLHF,TGTGCCAGTAGTATTGGAGGAGGGGACGTGGGACCCCTCCACTTT,.,.,15,TRBJ1-6,TRBV19
CASSQVLANTGELFF,TGCGCCAGCAGCCAAGTACTGGCGAACACCGGGGAGCTGTTTTTT,once,.,15,TRBJ2-2,TRBV4-1
CASSYLSGGRGETQYF,TGTGCCAGCAGTTACCTATCGGGGGGAAGGGGAGAGACCCAGTACTTC,.,TRBD2,16,TRBJ2-5,TRBV6-5
CASSLSASGGPSYEQYF,TGTGCCAGCAGTTTATCGGCTAGCGGGGGACCCTCCTACGAGCAGTACTTC,.,TRBD2,17,TRBJ2-7,TRBV27
CASSQTRSSYNEQFF,TGCGCCAGCAGCCAAACCAGGTCCTCCTACAATGAGCAGTTCTTC,.,.,15,TRBJ2-1,TRBV4-1
CASIGGQGEVEQYF,TGTGCCAGCATCGGGGGACAGGGGGAAGTCGAGCAGTACTTC,.,TRBD1,14,TRBJ2-7,TRBV2